The source of this TCR beta chain is a study of Graves' ophthalmopathy and Graves' hyperthyroidism. Study-wide results and limits: Ophthalmopathy could be told apart from stable hyperthyroidism by a 13-signature model (about 88% sensitivity, over 65% specificity).

Other autoimmune diseases, uncontrolled infections, pregnancy or lactation led to the exclusion of patients. Thyroid ultrasound, orbital computed tomography, TRAb, serum thyroxine and clinical symptoms formed the basis of diagnosis. PBMCs originated in under 13 ml of fresh peripheral blood. Note on this clonotype: Its antigen remains unknown. Here the CDR3 omits its conserved ending phenylalanine or tryptophan, so a read error is the likely source. Because the CDR3's place on the DNA is in doubt, the DNA is left out and the CDR3 is given as listed by TCRdb.

Amplification of the TCR beta CDR3 regions used RNA transcripts (as template). Scientists carried out first-round RT-PCR using HTBI primers and then a second-round multiplex PCR. TCRdb used MiXCR to reprocess the multiplex PCR reads, holding one entry per CDR3 protein. Counted here are more than 550,000 distinct CDR3 sequences, about 38% occurring once; the ten biggest clones make up more than 2.5%. Germline V CDR1 and CDR2: ENHRY, SYGVKD. The CDR3 is 9 residues long, counting both termini. The V and J genes are TRBV10-3 and TRBJ2-5. What was sequenced was peripheral blood. The source of this sequence is an adult man with Graves' ophthalmopathy. The CDR3 spells CAISEAGPR.